This TCR beta chain derives from a study of CD8 T cells in Susac syndrome. Reverse transcription of about 0.5 to 1 ug RNA was carried out with random hexamers. TCRdb passed the immunoSEQ multiplex PCR reads through MiXCR, listing each CDR3 protein once. The table lists around 170,000 distinct CDR3 sequences, roughly 95% of them singletons. Sequencing targeted TCR beta in T cells from blood (CD8+ and CD4+). The sequenced sample consisted of CD8+ T cells from PBMCs. The receptor was derived from a human donor with multiple sclerosis.

The CDR3 coding sequence is TGTGCCAGCAGAGTAGGGGGCGGCGAGCAGTACTTC. This encodes CASRVGGGEQYF. The V gene is TRBV25-1, the J gene TRBJ2-7; 7 nucleotides align to TRBD1. CDR1 MGHDK and CDR2 SYGVNS come from the germline V gene. CDR3 size: 12 residues. V dropped 6 bases and J dropped 6; count of bases not matched to a gene: 5.